This T cell receptor (beta chain) was documented in a study of T cell responses to AZD1222 COVID-19 vaccine (dated by TCRdb to the early 2020s). At the level of the whole study: TCR sequencing was performed for 230 to 250 trial participants, of whom some 200 were given two doses of AZD1222 and around 26 were given two doses of MenACWY control vaccine. Trial participants were enrolled into age subgroups of 18-55, 56-69 and 70-plus years, which contained approximately 150, 28 and 58 TCR-sequenced participants, respectively.

The CDR3 regions of human TCRbeta chains were analyzed by immunosequencing. Concerning the study's data processing: Repertoire TCRs were matched against a reference library of SARS-CoV-2-specific TCRs generated with the MIRA antigen-specificity platform. Breadth was defined as the fraction of unique TCRs that were SARS-CoV-2-associated, and depth was defined as the fraction of total T cells that were SARS-CoV-2-associated. Using the MIRA data, each spike-specific TCR was assigned both to the spike region to which the TCR was reactive and to a CD4 or CD8 class. Log10-transformed breadth and depth values were compared by one-way ANOVA with Sidak's multiple comparisons tests. TCRdb retrieved this table from immuneACCESS and kept in-frame rearrangements only. Not all clones are present; in checked studies, unresolved V genes account for under half, and no reason is known for the remainder. Clone size and V and J calls were adopted from that table, with D and trimming inferred from the DNA. The sample contains around 140,000 clones, approximately 91% of them found a single time. Of the sample, about 1% is held by the ten largest clones.

Trimming takes 4 bases off V and 6 bases off J; junction bases not matched to a gene: 10. CDR1 KGHDR and CDR2 SFDVKD are derived from the germline V gene. There are 15 amino acids in the CDR3, from cysteine to phenylalanine inclusive. Only the CDR3 DNA stays, 45 bases, in frame from base 1. Comments on this clone: The antigen this receptor binds is unknown. Qualities for individual bases were not recorded, and no much larger clone is one base off.

Results the study describes overall, beyond this receptor: Reportedly, almost half of the unique spike-specific TCRs recognized epitopes lying outside the regions that are mutated in the B.1.351 and B.1.1.7 variants. The whole spike protein was spanned by vaccine-associated CD4 TCRs, and dominant responses were seen in regions 160-218 and 743-854. Participants were mostly white British, with more females than males. The authors suggested clonal diversity may have been underestimated. A significant rise in spike-specific TCR breadth and depth was observed after two AZD1222 doses relative to day 0 and relative to MenACWY recipients. Conclusions about previously exposed vaccinees are limited, since just a handful of AZD1222 recipients were seropositive for SARS-CoV-2 at baseline. The 56-69-year group was small, and its depth increase did not reach significance, likely because of low power. No day 14 peak-response samples were available, so repertoires were characterized only after the peak T cell response.

The time point label, read with the paper, signifies: about 28 days (+/-7) after the second vaccine dose. AZD1222 recipients given second doses at about 4 weeks or at about 12 weeks were pooled, since spike-specific TCR depth and breadth were not found to differ between the two schedules. The vaccinee samples were drawn from two UK trials, COV001 and COV002, one of which was a single-blind randomized controlled phase 2/3 trial testing AZD1222 (ChAdOx1 nCoV-19) in healthy adults. For TCRbeta chain sequencing, PBMC samples from trial participants were taken at day 0 and at day 28 after the second dose.

This chain joins TRBV24-1 to TRBJ1-1; 7 central nucleotides agree with TRBD1. This sequence originates from an adult who received the AZD1222 COVID-19 vaccine. The sample in question was peripheral blood, obtained 28 days after the second AZD1222 dose. The CDR3 amino acid sequence is: CATSDLTGIDAEAFF. The bases read TGTGCCACCAGTGACTTGACAGGGATCGACGCTGAAGCTTTCTTT.